A selection of T cell receptor beta chains follows, all from one sample in a study of blood T cells in healthy people across ages. TCRdb processed the 5' RACE reads anew with MiXCR; each CDR3 protein has one entry. The top ten hold about 20% of the sample, which has about 800,000 distinct CDR3 sequences, roughly 60% seen once. Sequenced input: blood. These receptors originate from a man aged 30-40 years in good health. Each CDR3 is given with its conserved first and last residue. Fields, in order: CDR3 DNA, CDR3 protein, V gene, D gene, clone size, J gene. The D gene is left open where the match is weak. Some rows have no size entry. The others give once, few or many, or a class for an expanded clone.

CDR3 DNA: TGTGCCAGCAGCAAACCCGGGACCTCCACAGATACGCAGTATTTT
CDR3 protein: CASSKPGTSTDTQYF
V gene: TRBV3-1
D gene: .
clone size: .
J gene: TRBJ2-3

CDR3 DNA: TGTGCCAGCAGTCAACGTGTTGGCAGCAACTATGGCTACACCTTC
CDR3 protein: CASSQRVGSNYGYTF
V gene: TRBV7-2
D gene: .
clone size: .
J gene: TRBJ1-2

CDR3 DNA: TGCAGCGTGACCCCTAGGGGGGGGGAGACCCAGTACTTC
CDR3 protein: CSVTPRGGETQYF
V gene: TRBV29-1
D gene: .
clone size: .
J gene: TRBJ2-5

CDR3 DNA: TGCAGTGCTAGCCCAGGGAAGAGGGGGAACAATGAGCAGTTCTTC
CDR3 protein: CSASPGKRGNNEQFF
V gene: TRBV20-1
D gene: .
clone size: .
J gene: TRBJ2-1

CDR3 DNA: TGCAGTGCTCGGACGCAGGGACTGAACGGCTACACCTTC
CDR3 protein: CSARTQGLNGYTF
V gene: TRBV20-1
D gene: .
clone size: .
J gene: TRBJ1-2

CDR3 DNA: TGTGCCAGCAGTAAAGCGGGGGGCTCCTACGAGCAGTACTTC
CDR3 protein: CASSKAGGSYEQYF
V gene: TRBV27
D gene: TRBD2
clone size: .
J gene: TRBJ2-7

CDR3 DNA: TGTGCCAGCAGTGGTCAGGGGTGGGAGACCCAGTACTTC
CDR3 protein: CASSGQGWETQYF
V gene: TRBV12-3/TRBV12-4
D gene: .
clone size: few
J gene: TRBJ2-5

CDR3 DNA: TGCAGCTTCCTCAACGGGGGGCGCAGAGATACGCAGTATTTT
CDR3 protein: CSFLNGGRRDTQYF
V gene: TRBV29-1
D gene: .
clone size: .
J gene: TRBJ2-3

CDR3 DNA: TGCAGCGTTCTCACAGGCACTGAAGCTTTCTTT
CDR3 protein: CSVLTGTEAFF
V gene: TRBV29-1
D gene: .
clone size: .
J gene: TRBJ1-1

CDR3 DNA: TGTGCCAGCAGCTTCCCGACAAGCAGCTCCTACAATGAGCAGTTCTTC
CDR3 protein: CASSFPTSSSYNEQFF
V gene: TRBV7-2
D gene: .
clone size: few
J gene: TRBJ2-1

CDR3 DNA: TGCGCCAGCAGCTCGGAGCCCCCAGCGAGCGGGAGCCCAGATACGCAGTATTTT
CDR3 protein: CASSSEPPASGSPDTQYF
V gene: TRBV5-1
D gene: TRBD2
clone size: .
J gene: TRBJ2-3

CDR3 DNA: TGTGCCAGCACCCCCTCTGGGTCACCCCTCCACTTT
CDR3 protein: CASTPSGSPLHF
V gene: TRBV28
D gene: .
clone size: .
J gene: TRBJ1-6

CDR3 DNA: TGTGCCAGCAGTTACTCGCCTGCAACTAATGAAAAACTGTTTTTT
CDR3 protein: CASSYSPATNEKLFF
V gene: TRBV6-5
D gene: .
clone size: .
J gene: TRBJ1-4

CDR3 DNA: TGTGCCAGCAGTTACTCGACACCGGCGGAAAACATTCAGTACTTC
CDR3 protein: CASSYSTPAENIQYF
V gene: TRBV6-6
D gene: .
clone size: .
J gene: TRBJ2-4

CDR3 DNA: TGCAGTGCTAGAGGAGGGGGTGGGGCAGAGGACAATGAGCAGTTCTTC
CDR3 protein: CSARGGGGAEDNEQFF
V gene: TRBV20-1
D gene: .
clone size: .
J gene: TRBJ2-1

CDR3 DNA: TGTGCCACCACGCCGAATTGGGCAAGATCGAACGTCGATGAGCAGTACTTC
CDR3 protein: CATTPNWARSNVDEQYF
V gene: TRBV6-1
D gene: .
clone size: .
J gene: TRBJ2-5

CDR3 DNA: TGTGCCAGCAGTAGTTCGGATGGCTACACCTTC
CDR3 protein: CASSSSDGYTF
V gene: TRBV6-1
D gene: .
clone size: .
J gene: TRBJ1-2

CDR3 DNA: TGTGCCAGCGACGCCCCCCAAACAGGGGTTCGTGGCTACACCTTC
CDR3 protein: CASDAPQTGVRGYTF
V gene: TRBV7-9
D gene: TRBD1
clone size: .
J gene: TRBJ1-2

CDR3 DNA: TGTGCTTCACAGGGTCCCATTTACGAGCAGTACTTC
CDR3 protein: CASQGPIYEQYF
V gene: TRBV6-6
D gene: .
clone size: once
J gene: TRBJ2-7

CDR3 DNA: TGCAGTGCTAGTCAGACCGGGACGGGCAATCAGCCCCAGCATTTT
CDR3 protein: CSASQTGTGNQPQHF
V gene: TRBV20-1
D gene: .
clone size: .
J gene: TRBJ1-5

CDR3 DNA: TGCAGTGCTAGAGATCCCAGTTATGGCAATCAGCCCCAGCATTTT
CDR3 protein: CSARDPSYGNQPQHF
V gene: TRBV20-1
D gene: .
clone size: few
J gene: TRBJ1-5

CDR3 DNA: TGTGCCAGCCAGGGGGTGGGGGGGAATGAGCAGTTCTTC
CDR3 protein: CASQGVGGNEQFF
V gene: TRBV10-3
D gene: .
clone size: .
J gene: TRBJ2-1

CDR3 DNA: TGTGCCAGCAGCCAAGATTATTCTAGCGTCTACGAGCAGTACTTC
CDR3 protein: CASSQDYSSVYEQYF
V gene: TRBV3-1
D gene: .
clone size: .
J gene: TRBJ2-7

CDR3 DNA: TGTGCCAGCAGCCCCCGTGGGGAGTGGTACAATGAGCAGTTCTTC
CDR3 protein: CASSPRGEWYNEQFF
V gene: TRBV7-9
D gene: .
clone size: .
J gene: TRBJ2-1

CDR3 DNA: TGTGCCAGCAGCCAAGAGGAATTCTCCTACGAGCAGTACTTC
CDR3 protein: CASSQEEFSYEQYF
V gene: TRBV4-2
D gene: .
clone size: .
J gene: TRBJ2-7

CDR3 DNA: TGTGCCAGCAGTGAACAGGGGTTCACCGGGGAGCTGTTTTTT
CDR3 protein: CASSEQGFTGELFF
V gene: TRBV2
D gene: .
clone size: .
J gene: TRBJ2-2

CDR3 DNA: TGTGCCATCAGCGACGGACAGTTGTATAATTCACCCCTCCACTTT
CDR3 protein: CAISDGQLYNSPLHF
V gene: TRBV10-3
D gene: .
clone size: .
J gene: TRBJ1-6

CDR3 DNA: TGCGCCGGCAGCCACACACCGAACAATGAGCAGTTCTTC
CDR3 protein: CAGSHTPNNEQFF
V gene: TRBV4-1
D gene: .
clone size: .
J gene: TRBJ2-1

CDR3 DNA: TGTGCCAGCAGCTTAATTACAGCTGTTGAGCAGTTCTTC
CDR3 protein: CASSLITAVEQFF
V gene: TRBV7-2
D gene: .
clone size: .
J gene: TRBJ2-1

CDR3 DNA: TGTGCCAGCGGCAGGGGTGTCCACGAGCAGTACTTC
CDR3 protein: CASGRGVHEQYF
V gene: TRBV27
D gene: .
clone size: .
J gene: TRBJ2-7

CDR3 DNA: TGTGCCAGCGGGGAGCTAGGAACCGGGACCCAGTACTTC
CDR3 protein: CASGELGTGTQYF
V gene: TRBV12-3/TRBV12-4
D gene: .
clone size: .
J gene: TRBJ2-5

CDR3 DNA: TGCAGCGTTGTCGGGGGGCGCGAAGGCGAGCAGTACTTC
CDR3 protein: CSVVGGREGEQYF
V gene: TRBV29-1
D gene: .
clone size: .
J gene: TRBJ2-7

CDR3 DNA: TGTGCCAGCAGCTTAGTTCCTCCAGGGACTCTAAACTCTGGGGCCAACGTCCTGACTTTC
CDR3 protein: CASSLVPPGTLNSGANVLTF
V gene: TRBV7-6
D gene: .
clone size: .
J gene: TRBJ2-6

CDR3 DNA: TGTGCCAACAGTTTAGACGCAGGGAGGAGCTCCTACGAGCAGTACTTC
CDR3 protein: CANSLDAGRSSYEQYF
V gene: TRBV27
D gene: .
clone size: .
J gene: TRBJ2-7

CDR3 DNA: TGCAGTGCTGTGGTTGGGACAGGTTCGGCGTTTGATCAGCCCCAGCATTTT
CDR3 protein: CSAVVGTGSAFDQPQHF
V gene: TRBV20-1
D gene: TRBD1
clone size: .
J gene: TRBJ1-5

CDR3 DNA: TGTGCCAGCAGCCAAGGGCTCCGGGACGTAAAAGAGACCCAGTACTTC
CDR3 protein: CASSQGLRDVKETQYF
V gene: TRBV3-1
D gene: .
clone size: .
J gene: TRBJ2-5

CDR3 DNA: TGTGCCAGCAGCTGCCGAGGGCGCGACGAGCAGTACTTC
CDR3 protein: CASSCRGRDEQYF
V gene: TRBV7-2
D gene: .
clone size: .
J gene: TRBJ2-7

CDR3 DNA: TGTGCCAGCAGCTTAGCCCTCGACAGAGAAGAGACCCAGTACTTC
CDR3 protein: CASSLALDREETQYF
V gene: TRBV7-8
D gene: .
clone size: .
J gene: TRBJ2-5

CDR3 DNA: TGTGCCAGCAGCTTAGGGGGGTGGGTGCAGTTCTTC
CDR3 protein: CASSLGGWVQFF
V gene: TRBV7-2
D gene: .
clone size: few
J gene: TRBJ2-1

CDR3 DNA: TGTGCCAGCAGTGCCCTTCGCGGGAGCCCCTACGAGCAGTACTTC
CDR3 protein: CASSALRGSPYEQYF
V gene: TRBV12-3/TRBV12-4
D gene: TRBD2
clone size: .
J gene: TRBJ2-7

CDR3 DNA: TGTGCCAGCAGCGTAGGACTAGCGGCTAGCACAGATACGCAGTATTTT
CDR3 protein: CASSVGLAASTDTQYF
V gene: TRBV9
D gene: TRBD2
clone size: .
J gene: TRBJ2-3

CDR3 DNA: TGCAGTGCTACCTACAGGGGGGAGGGAACTGAAGCTTTCTTT
CDR3 protein: CSATYRGEGTEAFF
V gene: TRBV20-1
D gene: TRBD1
clone size: few
J gene: TRBJ1-1